This paragraph covers one TCR beta chain sequence. Its matching antigen is unknown. The record originates from a study of OX40 agonist ivuxolimab in advanced cancers. The overall study: Patients achieving partial responses numbered three: one hepatocellular carcinoma case and two cutaneous melanoma cases. Whole-study findings and limits: Antigen targets of the expanded peripheral T cells went undetermined. Averaging showed that CD8+ T cells had more expanded clones than CD4+ did.

TCRdb's table, derived via immunoSEQ multiplex PCR, lists solely in-frame clones and lacks some. The sample contains 35,000 to 45,000 clones, 85% to 90% of which appear only once. The CDR3 runs 14 residues. CDR1 MDHEN and CDR2 SYDVKM come from the germline V gene. V was pared by 5 bases and J by 2 bases, with 3 bases of the junction left unmatched. The source was CD4+ or CD8+ T cells sorted from blood, collected in a trial of the OX40 agonist ivuxolimab. The sequence derives from an adult with an advanced solid tumor such as melanoma, head and neck, liver or kidney cancer. J is TRBJ1-1 and V is TRBV28; 9 bases are shared with TRBD1. CDR3 amino acids: CASSPDRGNTEAFF. The CDR3 DNA follows: TGTGCCAGCAGTCCGGACAGGGGTAACACTGAAGCTTTCTTT.